Below are 9 T cell receptor beta chains sequenced from a single sample in a study of T cell responses to AZD1222 COVID-19 vaccine. The table came from immunoSEQ multiplex PCR; TCRdb's copy has only in-frame clones and leaves some out. The sample carries approximately 92,000 clones, roughly 93% recorded once. Material: peripheral blood, obtained on day 0 of AZD1222 vaccination. The receptors shown here come from an adult in good health.

The chain employs TRBV6-5 and TRBJ2-5; TRBD2 aligns across 10 bases. The CDR3 contains 15 residues. Germline-derived CDR1 and CDR2 are MNHEY and SVGAGI. J gave up 3 bases and V 5 bases, and 6 bases lay outside the gene matches. The CDR3 region has the DNA TGTGCCAGCAGTCTAGCGGGGGCCGGAAAAGAGACCCAGTACTTC. It specifies CASSLAGAGKETQYF.

The chain has TRBV12-3 or TRBV12-4 and TRBJ2-7; possibly TRBD2 for D (6 bases). The germline V and J ends were trimmed by 6 bases and 6 bases, with 9 bases remaining between them. The CDR3 has 11 amino acids. The CDR3 DNA follows: TGTGCCAGCAGCCTGGGGGGCGAGCAGTACTTC. This encodes CASSLGGEQYF.

A remark on this clone: Other DNA sequences in this specimen translate into the identical CDR3. The rearrangement joins TRBV18 to TRBJ1-1; 10 bases are a match to TRBD1. Germline loops: CDR1 KGHSH, CDR2 LQKENI. CDR3 length: 15 residues. Trimming removed 3 bases from V and 1 base from J; junction bases left unmatched: 2. The CDR3 DNA reads TGTGCCAGCTCACCTGGGACAGGGGCGAACACTGAAGCTTTCTTT. This codes for CASSPGTGANTEAFF.

The rearrangement links TRBV18 to TRBJ2-2; TRBD1 might be the D (6 bases). V was cut by 6 bases and J by 6 bases, with 17 bases left in between. The CDR3 contains 15 residues. Per the germline V gene, CDR1 is KGHSH and CDR2 is LQKENI. The CDR3 sequence: CASSVLTGSPGELFF. In DNA, the CDR3 is TGTGCCAGCTCCGTACTGACAGGTTCCCCCGGGGAGCTGTTTTTT.

The table lists this clone with a count of one. The chain uses TRBV7-2 and TRBJ2-1; TRBD1 is a possible D gene (5 bases). CDR1 is SGHTA and CDR2 is FQGNSA in the germline V gene. V gave up 1 base and J gave up 8 bases, with 9 bases separating them. The CDR3 sequence is 13 residues long. In DNA, the CDR3 is TGTGCCAGCAGCTTAGGACAGTTTTATGAGCAGTTCTTC. This sequence encodes CASSLGQFYEQFF. Combining the CDR3 with reference TRBV7-2 and TRBJ2-1 gives the whole variable domain GAGVSQSPSNKVTEKGKDVELRCDPISGHTALYWYRQSLGQGLEFLIYFQGNSAPDKSGLPSDRFSAERTGGSVSTLTIQRTQQEDSAVYLCASSLGQFYEQFFGPGTRLTVL.

This CDR3 is CASSIGRGLEPQHF. As DNA, the CDR3 is TGTGCCAGTAGTATAGGGAGGGGGCTTGAGCCCCAGCATTTT. V gene TRBV19 combines with J gene TRBJ1-5; 7 bases are shared with TRBD1. CDR1 is LNHDA, CDR2 SQIVND, per germline (reference sequence). V trimming: 1 base; J trimming: 8 bases; junction bases outside the gene matches: 5. This CDR3 is built from 14 residues.

This chain joins TRBV7-9 and TRBJ2-1; TRBD2 matches 8 bases. Germline CDR1 is SEHNR and CDR2 is FQNEAQ (reference sequence). There are 16 residues in the CDR3. Trimming cost V 2 bases and J 4 bases; bases outside gene matches: 7. The CDR3 coding sequence is TGTGCCAGCAGCTTAAGTAAGCGGGGGCTTTACAATGAGCAGTTCTTC. Translating gives CASSLSKRGLYNEQFF.

The chain carries TRBV6-5 and TRBJ1-2; possible D gene TRBD1, 6 bases. Germline values: CDR1 MNHEY, CDR2 SVGAGI. V was shortened by 4 bases and J by 4 bases, with 13 bases between the two germline ends. The CDR3 loop spans 14 amino acids. CDR3 nucleotide sequence: TGTGCCAGCAGTTCCCGACAGGTCCCCTATGGCTACACCTTC. Its protein is CASSSRQVPYGYTF.

This clone was recorded once. This rearrangement joins TRBV10-3 to TRBJ2-6, with 7 bases aligning to TRBD1. In germline, CDR1 is ENHRY, CDR2 SYGVKD. This CDR3 has 17 residues. The V segment lost 4 bases and the J segment 0 bases; nucleotides outside the gene matches: 6. CDR3 in DNA: TGTGCCATCAGTGCCGCTACAGGGGACTCTGGGGCCAACGTCCTGACTTTC. Translated: CAISAATGDSGANVLTF.